These 18 T cell receptor beta chains came from one sample sequenced in a study of shared clonotypes between healthy human individuals. Profiling relied on immunoSEQ multiplex PCR, and the TCRdb table lists in-frame clones only, not all of them. The sample carries 2 million to 2.5 million clones, just under 95% recorded once. Sequencing used naive CD4+ T cells from PBMCs. Regarding subset: CD45RA+ positively selected. The receptors stem from a young man in good health. Some clones in this sample may be carry-over from other donors' samples.

The V gene is TRBV18, the J gene TRBJ2-2; a weak D match, TRBD1 (6 bases). V was trimmed by 4 bases and J by 3 bases, leaving 15 bases between them. This CDR3 comprises 16 residues. Germline CDR1 reads KGHSH; CDR2 reads LQKENI. CDR3: CASSLDRTDYTGELFF. The CDR3 region has the DNA TGTGCCAGCTCACTAGACCGGACAGATTACACCGGGGAGCTGTTTTTT.

Concerning this clone itself: This specimen includes other DNA sequences encoding the same CDR3. The chain combines TRBV18 with TRBJ2-2; D call uncertain. V lost 1 base to trimming and J lost 5 bases, with 5 bases between them. The CDR3 covers 13 residues. The V gene's germline CDR1 is KGHSH and CDR2 LQKENI. CDR3 coding DNA: TGTGCCAGCTCACCACAAGGGACCGGGGAGCTGTTTTTT. Translation gives CASSPQGTGELFF. The full variable domain, with the rest looked up from reference TRBV18 and TRBJ2-2, is NAGVMQNPRHLVRRRGQEARLRCSPMKGHSHVYWYRQLPEEGLKFMVYLQKENIIDESGMPKERFSAEFPKEGPSILRIQQVVRGDSAAYFCASSPQGTGELFFGEGSRLTVL.

CDR3: CASIRQPGGNIQYF. CDR3 DNA: TGTGCCAGCATACGACAGCCGGGGGGGAACATTCAGTACTTC. J is TRBJ2-4 and V is TRBV6-5; TRBD2 matches at 8 bases. The J segment lost 7 bases and the V segment lost 7 bases, leaving 9 bases of the junction unmatched. This CDR3 is 14 amino acids long. Germline CDR1 MNHEY, CDR2 SVGAGI.

The rearrangement links TRBV28 to TRBJ1-1, with D unresolved. Trimming pared 10 bases from V and 1 base from J, leaving 19 bases between. CDR3 size: 15 residues. CDR1 MDHEN and CDR2 SYDVKM come from the germline V gene. CDR3: CATKTPGGGNTEAFF. In DNA form, the CDR3 reads TGTGCCACCAAGACCCCGGGAGGAGGGAACACTGAAGCTTTCTTT.

The chain has TRBV2 and TRBJ2-2; D gene unclear. Germline V gene data show CDR1 as SNHLY and CDR2 as FYNNEI. Trimming cost V 0 bases and J 7 bases, with 9 bases left between them. CDR3 length: 14 amino acids. The CDR3 DNA is TGTGCCAGCAGTGAAGCTAACAAGATCGGGGAGCTGTTTTTT. This sequence encodes CASSEANKIGELFF.

About this clone: The sample carries other DNA sequences with the same CDR3. The chain couples TRBV5-1 to TRBJ1-1, with D possibly TRBD1 on 5 matching bases. V was pared by 3 bases and J by 1 base, with 10 bases between. There are 14 residues in the CDR3. Germline V lookup: CDR1 SGHRS, CDR2 YFSETQ. Here the CDR3 DNA reads TGCGCCAGCAGCTCCCAGGGCGGGAACACTGAAGCTTTCTTT. Translated, it gives CASSSQGGNTEAFF. Full variable domain (missing parts from reference TRBV5-1 and TRBJ1-1): KAGVTQTPRYLIKTRGQQVTLSCSPISGHRSVSWYQQTPGQGLQFLFEYFSETQRNKGNFPGRFSGRQFSNSRSEMNVSTLELGDSALYLCASSSQGGNTEAFFGQGTRLTVV.

V usage is TRBV5-1 and J usage is TRBJ2-1; the D gene is possibly TRBD2 (6 bases). The CDR3 is made up of 16 amino acids. With 4 bases removed from V and 2 bases from J, the gap between germline ends came to 16 bases. Per the germline V gene, CDR1 is SGHRS and CDR2 is YFSETQ. In DNA form, the CDR3 reads TGCGCCAGCAGCCGCGGGGCGGGCCTAACCTACAATGAGCAGTTCTTC. Its translation: CASSRGAGLTYNEQFF. The full variable domain, completed using reference TRBV5-1 and TRBJ2-1, is KAGVTQTPRYLIKTRGQQVTLSCSPISGHRSVSWYQQTPGQGLQFLFEYFSETQRNKGNFPGRFSGRQFSNSRSEMNVSTLELGDSALYLCASSRGAGLTYNEQFFGPGTRLTVL.

The chain employs TRBV28 and TRBJ2-7; D gene unclear. Germline V CDR1 and CDR2: MDHEN, SYDVKM. Trimming removed 6 bases at V and 5 bases at J, with 14 bases between. The CDR3 is made up of 13 amino acids. The CDR3 DNA is TGTGCCAGCAGCTCCTTTGTTCCCAACGAGCAGTACTTC. Its translation: CASSSFVPNEQYF.

This chain joins TRBV10-3 and TRBJ2-7, with unresolved D. This CDR3 comprises 14 residues. The ends were cut back, 3 bases at V and 1 base at J, with 10 bases in the middle. The V gene's germline CDR1 is ENHRY and CDR2 SYGVKD. This CDR3 is CAISDPSRSYEQYF. CDR3 DNA sequence: TGTGCCATCAGTGACCCCTCGCGGTCCTACGAGCAGTACTTC.

V usage is TRBV28 and J usage is TRBJ1-5; perhaps TRBD1 as D (5 bases). Trimming left V 5 bases short and J 2 bases short, with 10 bases between. The CDR3 length is 14 residues. Germline-derived CDR1 and CDR2 are MDHEN and SYDVKM. The CDR3 sequence is CASSHGGGNQPQHF. CDR3 bases: TGTGCCAGCAGTCATGGGGGGGGCAATCAGCCCCAGCATTTT.

On this clone: Other DNA sequences of this sample code for an identical CDR3. The chain has TRBV7-2 and TRBJ2-7; 7 nucleotides line up with TRBD2. The CDR3 has 13 amino acids. The ends lost 3 bases at V and 2 bases at J; junction bases unmatched: 1. Germline-derived CDR1 and CDR2 are SGHTA and FQGNSA. The chain's CDR3 is CASSFGTTYEQYF. The CDR3 bases are TGTGCCAGCAGCTTCGGGACTACCTACGAGCAGTACTTC.

This clone was seen a single time. The rearrangement links TRBV5-1 to TRBJ2-3; TRBD2 matches at 12 bases. V was pared by 2 bases and J by 2 bases, with 3 bases of the junction left unmatched. Germline lookup yields CDR1 SGHRS and CDR2 YFSETQ. This CDR3 contains 16 residues. The CDR3 DNA is TGCGCCAGCAGCTTACGGACTAGCGGGATCACAGATACGCAGTATTTT. This encodes CASSLRTSGITDTQYF. The full variable domain, with the rest looked up from reference TRBV5-1 and TRBJ2-3, is KAGVTQTPRYLIKTRGQQVTLSCSPISGHRSVSWYQQTPGQGLQFLFEYFSETQRNKGNFPGRFSGRQFSNSRSEMNVSTLELGDSALYLCASSLRTSGITDTQYFGPGTRLTVL.

CDR3 in amino acids: CASSSKRGVYGYTF. DNA for the CDR3: TGTGCCAGCAGTAGCAAACGGGGGGTCTATGGCTACACCTTC. This chain connects TRBV27 to TRBJ1-2, with a possible D match to TRBD1 (5 bases). CDR3 length equals 14 residues. Trimming pared 5 bases from V and 4 bases from J, leaving 14 bases between. Germline V gene sequence: CDR1 MNHEY, CDR2 SMNVEV (reference sequence).

This rearrangement joins TRBV28 to TRBJ2-5; D possibly corresponds to TRBD2 (6 bases). The DNA end is a closer match to TRBJ2-7, so the J assignment may be wrong. The CDR3 is 14 amino acids. CDR1 and CDR2 (germline): MDHEN, SYDVKM. Here the CDR3 reads CASSPPRGYYEQYF. CDR3 coding DNA: TGTGCCAGCAGTCCTCCCCGGGGGTACTACGAGCAGTACTTC.

The CDR3 loop is CASTGEISGELFF. Here the CDR3 DNA reads TGTGCCAGCACCGGCGAGATCTCCGGGGAGCTGTTTTTT. V and J are TRBV2 and TRBJ2-2, with D uncertain. The CDR3 is made up of 13 amino acids. Between the trimmed V and J ends, which lost 7 bases and 6 bases, there was a span of 12 bases. The germline V gene encodes CDR1 SNHLY and CDR2 FYNNEI.

This chain links TRBV5-6 with TRBJ1-1; D remains ambiguous. Trimming removed 4 bases from V and 0 bases from J, with 10 bases in between. The CDR3 has 14 amino acids. The germline gives CDR1 SGHDT, CDR2 YYEEEE. The CDR3 DNA is TGTGCCAGCAGCCCCGCCGGGGTGAACACTGAAGCTTTCTTT. Translated: CASSPAGVNTEAFF.

This sequence joins TRBV14 and TRBJ2-5; 8 positions match TRBD2. With 2 bases clipped from V and 1 base from J, the junction kept 3 bases outside the gene matches. Germline loops: CDR1 SGHDN, CDR2 FVKESK. This CDR3 is 15 amino acids long. CDR3 sequence reads: CASSQWTSSQETQYF. DNA for the CDR3: TGTGCCAGCAGCCAATGGACTAGCAGCCAAGAGACCCAGTACTTC. The entire variable domain, with the rest obtained from reference TRBV14 and TRBJ2-5, is as follows: EAGVTQFPSHSVIEKGQTVTLRCDPISGHDNLYWYRRVMGKEIKFLLHFVKESKQDESGMPNNRFLAERTGGTYSTLKVQPAELEDSGVYFCASSQWTSSQETQYFGPGTRLLVL.

The V and J genes are TRBV7-6 and TRBJ1-6; D not resolved. Trimming removed 5 bases from V and 10 bases from J, with 12 bases in between. CDR1 SGHVS and CDR2 FNYEAQ come from the germline V gene. The CDR3 covers 13 residues. CDR3 sequence: CASSQISGSPLHF. CDR3 bases: TGTGCCAGCAGCCAGATCAGTGGATCACCCCTCCACTTT.